A single TCR beta chain is shown here with its context. Its antigen is not known. CDR1 is MNHNS and CDR2 is SASEGT in the germline V gene. V dropped 6 bases and J dropped 4 bases, with 10 bases sitting between them. This CDR3 is built from 12 residues. The entry originates in a study of regulatory T cells in long-lasting Graves disease. Study as a whole: Under 3 months of antithyroid drugs had been taken by newly diagnosed Graves' patients. Study results and limitations: Patients with persistent disease shared 2,700 or so public clonotypes, outpacing the approximately 920 shared by new patients.

Time point noted: newly diagnosed GD, antithyroid drugs for less than 3 months. Extracted RNA from PBMCs served as the source of the TCR library. The TCR beta library used iRepertoire HTBI primers with Arm-PCR amplification of CDR3. Authors' methods: The samples yielded about 60 TRBV and some 15 TRBJ segments. Via MiXCR, TCRdb re-called the multiplex PCR reads, giving one row per CDR3 protein. It is TCRdb's table, rather than the study itself, that gives the V and J calls and clone size. Of 350,000 to 500,000 distinct CDR3 sequences detected, about 15% appear once; the ten largest clones hold approximately 19%. This sample was shared with a second study, whose subject was T cells in Graves' hyperthyroidism and ophthalmopathy. From that paper: Through a model of 13 V-J features, ophthalmopathy was separated from stable hyperthyroidism.

The sample consisted of peripheral blood mononuclear cells (PBMCs), taken at new diagnosis, from a patient treated with antithyroid drugs. This sequence was found in a woman in her fifties or sixties with Graves disease. The genes are TRBV6-1 and TRBJ2-7; no definite D call. DNA of the CDR3: TGTGCCAGCAGGGGCGGAAAGTACGAGCAGTACTTC. Protein product: CASRGGKYEQYF.